This TCR beta chain was found in a study of beta chain features in type 1 diabetes. Using CD45RO/CCR7/CD25/CD127/CD95/CD27, CD4+ naive, central memory, regulatory and stem cell-like memory cells were sorted. The sequenced template was cDNA made from the entire isolated RNA. Here immunoSEQ multiplex PCR was the method, and the copy in TCRdb shows in-frame clones only, minus some. Of a few hundred thousand clones in the sample, around 13% were seen once. Looked up from germline, CDR1 is GTSNPN and CDR2 is SVGIG (reference sequence). The CDR3 loop spans 12 amino acids. Findings and limits, study-wide: Comparison showed that naive, central memory and Treg TCRB repertoires appeared more similar among patients than among healthy donors. All four CD4+ subsets from Type 1 diabetes patients carried moderately but significantly shorter TCRB CDR3s. Small HLA sub-analyses could not settle whether HLA shapes TCRB rearrangement.

There are a few counts of this clone. Its matching antigen is unknown. One junction end does not reproduce the germline sequence, and a read error may be involved. The sequenced sample consisted of naive CD4+ T cells from blood. The chain combines TRBV30 with TRBJ2-7; 8 nucleotides line up with TRBD2. The source is a woman under 30 with type 1 diabetes. The CDR3 reads CAWSVRSGIPLF. In DNA form, the CDR3 reads TGTGCCTGGAGTGTACGTAGCGGGATTCCCCTTTTC.